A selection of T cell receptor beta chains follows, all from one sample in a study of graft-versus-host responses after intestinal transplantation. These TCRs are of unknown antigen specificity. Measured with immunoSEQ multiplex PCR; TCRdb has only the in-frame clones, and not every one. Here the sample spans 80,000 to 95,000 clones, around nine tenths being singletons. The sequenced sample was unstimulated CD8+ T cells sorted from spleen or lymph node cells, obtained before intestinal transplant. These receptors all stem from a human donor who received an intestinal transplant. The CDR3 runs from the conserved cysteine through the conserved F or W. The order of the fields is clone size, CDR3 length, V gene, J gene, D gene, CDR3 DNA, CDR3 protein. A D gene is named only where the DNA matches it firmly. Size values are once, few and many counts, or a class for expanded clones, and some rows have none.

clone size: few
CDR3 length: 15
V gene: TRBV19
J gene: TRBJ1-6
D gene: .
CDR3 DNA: TGTGCCAGTAGGGTGGCGAGCTCCTATAATTCACCCCTCCACTTT
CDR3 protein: CASRVASSYNSPLHF

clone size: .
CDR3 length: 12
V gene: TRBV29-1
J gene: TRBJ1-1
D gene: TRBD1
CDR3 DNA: TGCAGCGTTCAGGGGGTTAGCACTGAAGCTTTCTTT
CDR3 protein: CSVQGVSTEAFF

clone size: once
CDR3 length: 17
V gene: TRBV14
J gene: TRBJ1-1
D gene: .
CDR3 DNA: TGTGCCAGCAGCCAAGCGGGGTGGGCACTGGAAAACACTGAAGCTTTCTTT
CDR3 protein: CASSQAGWALENTEAFF

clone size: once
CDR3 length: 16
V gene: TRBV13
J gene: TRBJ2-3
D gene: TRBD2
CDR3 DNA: TGTGCCAGCAGCCCGCGGACTAGCGGACCCACAGATACGCAGTATTTT
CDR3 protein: CASSPRTSGPTDTQYF

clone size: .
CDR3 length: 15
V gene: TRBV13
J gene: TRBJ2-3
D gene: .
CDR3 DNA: TGTGCCAGCCTAGAAGGACGGACTCACACAGATACGCAGTATTTT
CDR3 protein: CASLEGRTHTDTQYF

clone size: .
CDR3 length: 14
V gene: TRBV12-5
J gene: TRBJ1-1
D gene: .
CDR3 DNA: TGTGCTAGTGGTTTTTTCAGGGAGAACACTGAAGCTTTCTTT
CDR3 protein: CASGFFRENTEAFF

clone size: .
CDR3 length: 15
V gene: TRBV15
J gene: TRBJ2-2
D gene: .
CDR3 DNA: TGTGCCACCAGCAGTAGCAGGGGAGGGACCGGGGAGCTGTTTTTT
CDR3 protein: CATSSSRGGTGELFF

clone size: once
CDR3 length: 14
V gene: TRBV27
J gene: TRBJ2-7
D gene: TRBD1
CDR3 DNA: TGTGCCAGCAGTTTATCACAGGGGGGCTACGAGCAGTACTTC
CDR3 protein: CASSLSQGGYEQYF

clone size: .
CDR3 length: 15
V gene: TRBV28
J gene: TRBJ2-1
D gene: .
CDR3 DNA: TGTGCCAGCAGCCCACTAGCATACTCCGGCAATGAGCAGTTCTTC
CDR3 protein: CASSPLAYSGNEQFF

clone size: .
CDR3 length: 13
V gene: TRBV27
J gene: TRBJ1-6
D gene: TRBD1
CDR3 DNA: TGTGCCAGTAAAGGGACAGACAATTCACCCCTCCACTTT
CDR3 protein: CASKGTDNSPLHF

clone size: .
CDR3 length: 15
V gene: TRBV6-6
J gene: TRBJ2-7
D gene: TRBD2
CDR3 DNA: TGTGCCAGCAGTGCCCCGACTAGCGGACTTTACGAGCAGTACTTC
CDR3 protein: CASSAPTSGLYEQYF

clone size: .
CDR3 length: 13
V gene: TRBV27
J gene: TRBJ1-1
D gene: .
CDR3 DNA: TGTGCCAGCAGTTTGTTCGGGTACACTGAAGCTTTCTTT
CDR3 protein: CASSLFGYTEAFF

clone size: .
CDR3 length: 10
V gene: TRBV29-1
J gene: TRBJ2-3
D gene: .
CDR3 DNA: TGCAGCGTTGAAGGGCATACGCAGTATTTT
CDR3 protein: CSVEGHTQYF

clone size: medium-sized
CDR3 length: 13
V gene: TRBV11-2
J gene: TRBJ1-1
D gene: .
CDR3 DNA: TGTGCCAGCAGTACAGGCCAAGGGACTGAAGCTTTCTTT
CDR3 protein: CASSTGQGTEAFF

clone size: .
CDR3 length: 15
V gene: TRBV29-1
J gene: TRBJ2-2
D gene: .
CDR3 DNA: TGCAGCGTTGAAGTACCCGACTCGAACACCGGGGAGCTGTTTTTT
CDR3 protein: CSVEVPDSNTGELFF

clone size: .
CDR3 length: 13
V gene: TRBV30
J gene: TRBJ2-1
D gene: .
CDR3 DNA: TGTGCCTGGAGGGTAAGCTCCTACAATGAGCAGTTCTTC
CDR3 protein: CAWRVSSYNEQFF

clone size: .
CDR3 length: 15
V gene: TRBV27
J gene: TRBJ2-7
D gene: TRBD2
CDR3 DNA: TGTGCCAGCAGTTGGGGTAGCGGGGGGGCTAACGAGCAGTACTTC
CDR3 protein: CASSWGSGGANEQYF

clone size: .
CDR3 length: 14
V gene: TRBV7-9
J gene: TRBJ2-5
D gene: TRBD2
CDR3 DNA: TGTGCCAGCCAGGGGAGCGGGGGTGAAGAGACCCAGTACTTC
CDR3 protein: CASQGSGGEETQYF

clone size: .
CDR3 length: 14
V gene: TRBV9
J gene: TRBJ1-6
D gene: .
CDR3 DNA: TGTGCCAGCAGCGTAGAATGGACAGATTCACCCCTCCACTTT
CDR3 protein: CASSVEWTDSPLHF

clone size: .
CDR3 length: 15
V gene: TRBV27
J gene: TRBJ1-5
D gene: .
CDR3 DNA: TGTGCCAGCAGTTTAGTAGGGACCAGCAATCAGCCCCAGCATTTT
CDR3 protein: CASSLVGTSNQPQHF

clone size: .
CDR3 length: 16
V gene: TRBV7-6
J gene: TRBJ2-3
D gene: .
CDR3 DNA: TGTGCCAGCAGCTTAGATGAGGGCGCCTCTGTCGATACGCAGTATTTT
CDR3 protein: CASSLDEGASVDTQYF

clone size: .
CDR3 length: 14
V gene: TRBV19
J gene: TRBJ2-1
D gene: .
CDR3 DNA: TGTGCCAGTAGTATCCGGGACTCCTACAATGAGCAGTTCTTC
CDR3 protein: CASSIRDSYNEQFF

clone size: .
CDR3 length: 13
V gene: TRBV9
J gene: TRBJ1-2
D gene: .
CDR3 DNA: TGTGCCAGCAGCGTAGATGGTAGGGATGGCTACACCTTC
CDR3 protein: CASSVDGRDGYTF

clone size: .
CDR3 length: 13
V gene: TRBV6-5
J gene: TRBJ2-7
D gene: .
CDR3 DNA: TGTGCCAGCAGTTACTATGGGAGTTACGAGCAGTACTTC
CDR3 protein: CASSYYGSYEQYF

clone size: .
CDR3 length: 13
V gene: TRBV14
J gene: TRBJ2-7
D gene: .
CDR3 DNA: TGTGCCAGCAGCCAGTGGGACAACTACGAGCAGTACTTC
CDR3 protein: CASSQWDNYEQYF

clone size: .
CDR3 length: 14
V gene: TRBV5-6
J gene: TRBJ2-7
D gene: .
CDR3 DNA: TGTGCCAGCAGCCTTGCACAGGTTTTGCTGGAGCAGTACTTC
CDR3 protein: CASSLAQVLLEQYF

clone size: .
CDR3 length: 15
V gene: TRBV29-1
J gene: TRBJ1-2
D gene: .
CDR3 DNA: TGCAGCGTTGAGAGAGGGACTTCCCCTAGAGATGGCTACACCTTC
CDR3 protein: CSVERGTSPRDGYTF